The clone carrying this T cell receptor beta chain has just a few counts. Original methodology: Reference gene primers were amplified, and this amplification served to estimate nucleated cell counts. Clones were sequenced by immunoSEQ multiplex PCR, and TCRdb holds only the in-frame ones, with some missing. V, J and clone size reflect that table, while D and trimming were determined from the DNA. The profile shows some 120,000 clones, 70% to 90% of them singletons. The CDR3 is made up of 13 amino acids. V lost 2 bases, J lost 4 bases, and 8 bases lay in between. The data belong to a study of blood T cell repertoires in COVID-19. The wider study: COVID-19 samples, acute and convalescent, were from the United States, Italy and Spain. From T cells, B-cell-depleted T cells, or PBMCs came the material, which was cDNA or gDNA.

V gene TRBV12-3 or TRBV12-4 combines with J gene TRBJ1-2; D gene uncertain. The sample consisted of peripheral blood. The source of this sequence is a human donor in a cohort sampled during active COVID-19. The CDR3 bases are TGTGCCAGCAGTTTAACAGCGGGCTATGGCTACACCTTC. Protein: CASSLTAGYGYTF.